This T cell receptor beta chain is drawn from a study of blood T cell repertoires in COVID-19. CDR3 size: 16 residues. CDR1 and CDR2 (germline): SGHVS, FNYEAQ. Trimming removed 2 bases from V and 2 bases from J; junction bases left unmatched: 6. The assay was immunoSEQ multiplex PCR, and TCRdb's table has in-frame clones only and misses some. The table has roughly 180,000 clones, roughly 82% seen once. This sequence originates from a woman aged 25-40 years who had recovered from COVID-19. The sample consisted of PBMCs or T cells enriched from blood (not recorded which). J is TRBJ2-3 and V is TRBV7-6; TRBD2 matches at 8 bases. The CDR3 loop reads CASSLKLAAPTDTQYF. The CDR3 nucleotides read TGTGCCAGCAGCTTAAAACTAGCGGCCCCCACAGATACGCAGTATTTT.